A single sample is the source of the 32 T cell receptor beta chains below, sequenced in a study of blood T cell repertoires in COVID-19. Method: immunoSEQ multiplex PCR; TCRdb's copy keeps in-frame clones and lacks some. The table records fewer than 350,000 clones, roughly 93% of them present only once. What was sequenced was PBMCs or T cells enriched from blood (not recorded which). All receptors come from a woman aged 40 to 50 with acute COVID-19.

The chain is built from TRBV7-2 and TRBJ2-4; 8 bases are a match to TRBD1. CDR3 length: 16 residues. V dropped 3 bases and J dropped 0; count of bases not matched to a gene: 4. Germline lookup yields CDR1 SGHTA and CDR2 FQGNSA. The CDR3 loop is CASSLGDRIAKNIQYF. The CDR3 DNA sequence: TGTGCCAGCAGCTTGGGGGACAGGATAGCCAAAAACATTCAGTACTTC.

The chain carries TRBV5-1 and TRBJ1-1; D call uncertain. CDR3 length equals 17 residues. The V gene's germline CDR1 is SGHRS and CDR2 YFSETQ. V was pared by 3 bases and J by 0 bases, with 18 bases between. This CDR3 is CASSSRGSPRMNTEAFF. DNA for the CDR3: TGCGCCAGCAGCTCGCGGGGATCCCCCCGCATGAACACTGAAGCTTTCTTT.

This chain connects TRBV7-2 to TRBJ2-7, with D maybe TRBD1 (6 bases). The V end was cut by 2 bases, the J end by 6 bases, with 20 bases between. This CDR3 contains 16 residues. In germline, CDR1 is SGHTA, CDR2 FQGNSA. CDR3 coding DNA: TGTGCCAGCAGCTTAAAGGGCGGGCCTACCAGGGGCGAGCAGTACTTC. It codes for CASSLKGGPTRGEQYF.

The J gene is TRBJ2-7, the V gene TRBV5-1, with D possibly matching TRBD1 (6 bases). Trimming left V 5 bases short and J 5 bases short, with 17 bases between. Germline loops: CDR1 SGHRS, CDR2 YFSETQ. This CDR3 is 14 amino acids long. The DNA of the CDR3 is TGCGCCAGCAGTCGCAAGACAGGACCGGACGAGCAGTACTTC. Translating it yields CASSRKTGPDEQYF. Full variable domain (remainder filled in from reference TRBV5-1 and TRBJ2-7): KAGVTQTPRYLIKTRGQQVTLSCSPISGHRSVSWYQQTPGQGLQFLFEYFSETQRNKGNFPGRFSGRQFSNSRSEMNVSTLELGDSALYLCASSRKTGPDEQYFGPGTRLTVT.

The chain has TRBV25-1 and TRBJ2-6, with D possibly being TRBD2 (5 bases). Trimming removed 5 bases from V and 5 bases from J, with 16 bases in between. Germline V gene sequence: CDR1 MGHDK, CDR2 SYGVNS. The CDR3 sequence is 16 residues long. The chain's CDR3 is CASSSLGDSRANVLTF. The CDR3 nucleotides are TGTGCCAGCAGTTCCCTCGGGGATTCTAGGGCCAACGTCCTGACTTTC.

The rearrangement links TRBV30 to TRBJ2-4; TRBD1 is a possible D gene (6 bases). CDR1 and CDR2 (germline): GTSNPN, SVGIG (reference sequence). Deletions cut 1 base from V and 7 bases from J, with 17 bases between. CDR3 length: 15 amino acids. CDR3 protein: CAWSGPGERWNIQYF. The CDR3 bases are TGTGCCTGGAGTGGTCCAGGGGAACGTTGGAACATTCAGTACTTC.

The rearrangement links TRBV16 to TRBJ1-1; D unclear. The ends were cut back, 7 bases at V and 1 base at J, with 16 bases in the middle. This CDR3 has 15 residues. CDR1 and CDR2 from the germline V gene are KGHSY and FQNENV. CDR3 loop: CASTRNRGENTEAFF. The CDR3 DNA reads TGTGCCAGCACCCGTAATCGGGGAGAGAACACTGAAGCTTTCTTT.

CDR3 sequence (DNA): TGTGCCAGCAGCTTGTTGGCACTGAACACTGAAGCTTTCTTT. This gives the protein CASSLLALNTEAFF. The rearrangement joins TRBV5-5 to TRBJ1-1; D remains ambiguous. Trimming removed 1 base at V and 0 bases at J, with 7 bases between. This CDR3 has 14 amino acids. Germline assignment: CDR1 SGHKS and CDR2 YYEKEE (reference sequence). Supplemented by reference TRBV5-5 and TRBJ1-1, the full variable domain reads DAGVTQSPTHLIKTRGQQVTLRCSPISGHKSVSWYQQVLGQGPQFIFQYYEKEERGRGNFPDRFSARQFPNYSSELNVNALLLGDSALYLCASSLLALNTEAFFGQGTRLTVV.

This sequence joins TRBV28 and TRBJ1-1; D is possibly TRBD1 (5 bases). The germline CDR1 and CDR2 sequences are MDHEN and SYDVKM. The CDR3 sequence is 15 residues long. Trimming took 8 bases from V and 1 from J, leaving 17 bases between them. CDR3 residues: CASRPRGGKNTEAFF. The CDR3 DNA reads TGTGCCAGCCGCCCTCGGGGGGGGAAGAACACTGAAGCTTTCTTT.

This chain uses TRBV11-2 with TRBJ2-5, with 7 bases identical to TRBD2. CDR1 SGHAT and CDR2 FQNNGV come from the germline V gene. The CDR3 covers 13 residues. The V gene end was trimmed by 3 bases and the J gene end by 7 bases; junction bases not matched to a gene: 5. CDR3 nucleotide sequence: TGTGCCAGCAGCTTCAGCGGGACGCCGACCCAGTACTTC. Its protein is CASSFSGTPTQYF.

The rearrangement uses TRBV24-1 and TRBJ2-3, with 7 bases fitting TRBD2. There are 17 residues in the CDR3. V shed 0 bases, J shed 4 bases, and the junction held 9 bases outside the gene matches. In germline, CDR1 is KGHDR, CDR2 SFDVKD. The CDR3 here is CATSDLQTGGDADTQYF. In nucleotides, the CDR3 is TGTGCCACCAGTGATTTGCAGACGGGAGGAGACGCAGATACGCAGTATTTT.

This rearrangement joins TRBV3-1 (or the pseudogene TRBV3-2) to TRBJ2-7; D is perhaps TRBD2 (5 bases). Trimming stripped 1 base from V and 5 bases from J, with 9 bases between. This CDR3 is built from 13 residues. Germline CDR1 reads LGHDT; CDR2 reads YNNKEL (reference sequence). The CDR3 here is CASSQVSRDEQYF. CDR3 bases: TGTGCCAGCAGCCAAGTCTCGAGGGACGAGCAGTACTTC.

V gene TRBV12-1 combines with J gene TRBJ2-4; TRBD2, the table's D call, was not compared with the DNA. TRBV12-1 is a documented pseudogene. This CDR3 is built from 12 residues. CDR3 protein: CASSLSRNIQYF. The CDR3 region has the DNA TGTGCCAGCAGCCTTTCTCGAAACATTCAGTACTTC.

The V and J genes are TRBV6-1 and TRBJ1-4; 7 nucleotides line up with TRBD1. After removal of 3 bases from V and 8 bases from J, the junction contained 9 bases not matched to a gene. Per the germline V gene, CDR1 is MNHNS and CDR2 is SASEGT. This CDR3 has 15 residues. The CDR3 DNA is TGTGCCAGCAGTGAGGACAGGCATCGGGGCGAAAAACTGTTTTTT. It codes for CASSEDRHRGEKLFF.

This rearrangement joins TRBV5-4 to TRBJ1-1, with D maybe TRBD1 (5 bases). The germline V and J ends were trimmed by 1 base and 5 bases, with 12 bases remaining between them. Germline values: CDR1 SGHNT, CDR2 YYREEE (reference sequence). The CDR3 is 14 residues long. CDR3 nucleotides: TGTGCCAGCAGCTTGAGGGGACGGGAGACTGAAGCTTTCTTT. Its translation: CASSLRGRETEAFF. Filled out from reference TRBV5-4 and TRBJ1-1, the complete variable domain reads ETGVTQSPTHLIKTRGQQVTLRCSSQSGHNTVSWYQQALGQGPQFIFQYYREEENGRGNFPPRFSGLQFPNYSSELNVNALELDDSALYLCASSLRGRETEAFFGQGTRLTVV.

The chain is built from TRBV4-3 and TRBJ1-1, with a possible D match to TRBD1 (6 bases). The CDR3 extends over 13 amino acids. Germline CDR1 LGHNA, CDR2 YSLEER. V was pared by 1 base and J by 9 bases, with 12 bases between. The CDR3 is CASSQARTAQAFF. DNA for the CDR3: TGCGCCAGCAGCCAAGCCCGGACAGCCCAAGCTTTCTTT.

The chain couples TRBV7-9 to TRBJ2-1; TRBD2 aligns across 8 bases. The CDR3 runs 15 residues. J was trimmed by 6 bases and V by 2 bases; bases with no gene match: 6. The germline V gene has CDR1 SEHNR and CDR2 FQNEAQ (reference sequence). CDR3 protein: CASSLPGLGGNEQFF. CDR3 DNA sequence: TGTGCCAGCAGCTTACCGGGACTAGGAGGCAATGAGCAGTTCTTC.

This clone was seen only a few times. V is TRBV3-1 (or the pseudogene TRBV3-2) and J is TRBJ1-1; D might be TRBD1 (5 bases). Trimming took 4 bases from V and 5 from J, leaving 11 bases between them. There are 13 residues in the CDR3. From germline, CDR1 is LGHDT and CDR2 YNNKEL (reference sequence). In DNA, the CDR3 is TGTGCCAGCAGCCTCCTCGGGGGTACTGAAGCTTTCTTT. Amino acid sequence: CASSLLGGTEAFF.

This clone was picked up a small number of times. The V and J genes are TRBV5-1 and TRBJ2-7; 9 bases align to TRBD1. CDR1 is SGHRS and CDR2 is YFSETQ in the germline V gene. V shed 0 bases, J shed 5 bases, and the junction held 6 bases outside the gene matches. The CDR3 length is 15 residues. CDR3 loop: CASSLEGTGTHEQYF. The CDR3 nucleotides are TGCGCCAGCAGCTTGGAAGGGACAGGGACCCACGAGCAGTACTTC.

CDR3 nucleotide sequence: TGTGCCAGCAAAGGGGGGGATCAAGAGACCCAGTACTTC. Its protein is CASKGGDQETQYF. The chain links TRBV5-4 to TRBJ2-5, with a possible D match to TRBD2 (7 bases). This CDR3 is 13 amino acids long. Germline V gene lookup returns CDR1 SGHNT and CDR2 YYREEE (reference sequence). Trimming removed 6 bases at V and 2 bases at J, with 11 bases between.

This rearrangement joins TRBV7-2 to TRBJ2-7, with 7 nucleotides matching TRBD2. V lost 0 bases to trimming and J lost 0 bases; unmatched junction nucleotides: 2. The CDR3 is 15 amino acids. The germline V gene encodes CDR1 SGHTA and CDR2 FQGNSA. The CDR3 DNA is TGTGCCAGCAGCTTAGCTGGCGGGAGCTCCTACGAGCAGTACTTC. This gives the protein CASSLAGGSSYEQYF.

This chain links TRBV30 with TRBJ1-1, with D possibly matching TRBD1 (5 bases). The CDR3 runs to 15 residues. The V gene's germline CDR1 is GTSNPN and CDR2 SVGIG (reference sequence). Between the trimmed V and J ends, which lost 2 bases and 1 base, there was a span of 14 bases. CDR3 amino acids: CAWSMGLPGNTEAFF. The CDR3 DNA reads TGTGCCTGGAGTATGGGACTCCCTGGGAACACTGAAGCTTTCTTT.

The chain employs TRBV7-8 and TRBJ2-7, with 7 bases that match TRBD2. V lost 1 base and J lost 3; bases outside the gene matches: 3. From germline, CDR1 is SGHVS and CDR2 FQNEAQ. The CDR3 consists of 14 residues. The CDR3 nucleotides read TGTGCCAGCAGCTTAGAGGCGGGAGTCTACGAGCAGTACTTC. Its translation: CASSLEAGVYEQYF.

This sequence joins TRBV14 and TRBJ1-1; a possible D gene is TRBD1 (5 bases). The CDR3 consists of 17 residues. The V gene's germline CDR1 is SGHDN and CDR2 FVKESK. Trimming removed 1 base from V and 4 bases from J, with 19 bases in between. The CDR3 nucleotides are TGTGCCAGCAGCCAAGCGTTTGGGCAGGGCTATAGCACTGAAGCTTTCTTT. Its translation is CASSQAFGQGYSTEAFF.

This chain uses TRBV30 with TRBJ1-3; D remains unclear. From germline, CDR1 is GTSNPN and CDR2 SVGIG (reference sequence). CDR3 length equals 16 residues. Trimming pared 2 bases from V and 0 bases from J, leaving 14 bases between. The DNA for the CDR3 is TGTGCCTGGAGTCAAGGGAGGACCAACTCTGGAAACACCATATATTTT. Amino acid sequence: CAWSQGRTNSGNTIYF.

This chain connects TRBV11-3 to TRBJ2-7, with D unclear. V dropped 1 base and J dropped 0 bases, with 7 bases sitting between them. The germline gives CDR1 SGHNT, CDR2 YENEEA. This CDR3 is built from 14 residues. Written as DNA, the CDR3 is TGTGCCAGCAGCTTAGTTAGAAGCTCCTACGAGCAGTACTTC. Translated: CASSLVRSSYEQYF.

Turning to this clone: Other nucleotide sequences in the sample specify the same CDR3. The chain carries TRBV10-3 and TRBJ2-1, with TRBD2 matching 7 bases. Germline assignment: CDR1 ENHRY and CDR2 SYGVKD. Trimming took 8 bases from V and 6 from J; bases not matched to a gene: 1. This CDR3 is 11 amino acids long. DNA for the CDR3: TGTGCCATCGGGGGGGGCAATGAGCAGTTCTTC. Translating it yields CAIGGGNEQFF.

V is TRBV19 and J is TRBJ1-1; D possibly corresponds to TRBD1 (6 bases). Per the germline V gene, CDR1 is LNHDA and CDR2 is SQIVND (reference sequence). V lost 4 bases and J lost 0, with 12 bases in between. The length of the CDR3 is 15 residues. CDR3 nucleotides: TGTGCCAGTAGTAGGGGGGGCCCAATGAACACTGAAGCTTTCTTT. Protein product: CASSRGGPMNTEAFF.

This chain joins TRBV4-3 and TRBJ2-7; 7 bases are shared with TRBD2. Germline-derived CDR1 and CDR2 are LGHNA and YSLEER. The V and J ends lost 8 bases and 0 bases, in that order; junction bases with no gene match: 10. There are 15 residues in the CDR3. The CDR3 region has the DNA TGCGCCAGCTCGGAGCGGCGCGGGAGCTCCTACGAGCAGTACTTC. Amino acid sequence: CASSERRGSSYEQYF.

This clone was detected a few times. CDR3 in DNA: TGTGCCAGCAGCCCCGTTCTGGCCTTTTCCTACAATGAGCAGTTCTTC. It yields the protein CASSPVLAFSYNEQFF. The chain joins TRBV7-6 to TRBJ2-1; D remains unclear. V was clipped by 5 bases and J by 1 base, with 15 bases between them. The CDR3 is made up of 16 amino acids. The germline CDR1 and CDR2 sequences are SGHVS and FNYEAQ.

This chain connects TRBV27 to TRBJ2-3, with a weak D call TRBD1 (7 bases). Germline loops: CDR1 MNHEY, CDR2 SMNVEV (reference sequence). Deletions cut 6 bases from V and 4 bases from J, with 20 bases between. The CDR3 is 16 amino acids. The chain's CDR3 is CASRRSGRGDPDTQYF. The CDR3 bases are TGTGCCAGCAGGAGATCGGGCAGGGGGGACCCAGATACGCAGTATTTT.

This sequence joins TRBV24-1 and TRBJ1-5; no firm D call. The CDR3 has 13 residues. CDR1 KGHDR and CDR2 SFDVKD come from the germline V gene. V was shortened by 5 bases and J by 2 bases, with 6 bases between the two germline ends. DNA for the CDR3: TGTGCCACCAGTGCCTCGGGCAATCAGCCCCAGCATTTT. It yields the protein CATSASGNQPQHF.